This T cell receptor (beta chain) was found in a study of T cell responses to AZD1222 COVID-19 vaccine. Clones were sequenced by immunoSEQ multiplex PCR, and TCRdb holds only the in-frame ones, with some missing. The sample holds 75,000 to 80,000 clones, around three quarters seen once. This CDR3 region has 15 residues. Germline V gene lookup returns CDR1 MNHEY and CDR2 SVGEGT. V was trimmed by 0 bases and J by 0 bases, leaving 6 bases between them. The chain joins TRBV6-2 or TRBV6-3 to TRBJ2-1; no definite D call. This clonotype was sampled from an adult who received the MenACWY meningococcal vaccine as a control. The source was peripheral blood, collected 28 days after the second dose of the MenACWY control vaccine. The CDR3 protein is CASSYSPSSYNEQFF. DNA for the CDR3: TGTGCCAGCAGTTACTCTCCCAGCTCCTACAATGAGCAGTTCTTC.